Sequencing of this TCR beta chain was carried out in a study of neurological immune-mediated disorders. General study results and limits: TCR-beta repertoires seemed private in all groups, with no expanded CDR3 amino acid sequences shared.

Specified time point: technical triplicate 3. 5'RACE with 10-nucleotide random UMIs generated the cDNA. Whenever a sequencing run was performed, it yielded over 190 million TCR-beta sequences from 15-18 subjects. TCRdb processed the 5' RACE reads anew with MiXCR; each CDR3 protein has one entry. The sample has about 44,000 distinct CDR3 sequences, roughly 21% seen once. This clonotype occurred many times. Antigen specificity is unknown. The TCR sequence derives from a man in his sixties with HTLV-1-associated myelopathy (HAM/TSP). The specimen was PBMCs.

The CDR3 protein is CASSLGFKLDTEAFF. The CDR3, as DNA: TGCGCCAGCAGCTTGGGTTTCAAGTTGGACACTGAAGCTTTCTTT. The chain carries TRBV5-1 and TRBJ1-1; D is ambiguous. Trimming removed 0 bases at V and 3 bases at J, with 12 bases between. Looked up from germline, CDR1 is SGHRS and CDR2 is YFSETQ. CDR3 length equals 15 residues.